The subject of this entry is one T cell receptor (beta chain). Using immunoSEQ multiplex PCR, the repertoire was profiled, and TCRdb retains in-frame clones only, with some absent. Of roughly 53,000 clones in the sample, around 76% are singletons; the top ten hold about 20%. The data were obtained in a study of blood T cell repertoires in COVID-19. The V and J ends lost 2 bases and 1 base, in that order; junction bases with no gene match: 6. The CDR3 sequence is 15 residues long. Germline CDR1 SQVTM, CDR2 ANQGSEA. The rearrangement joins TRBV29-1 to TRBJ2-3; TRBD2 matches 7 bases. The clonotype comes from a man over 45 with active or convalescent COVID-19. Sequences were obtained from peripheral blood. The DNA for the CDR3 is TGCAGCGTTGAATTGGGTCTAGCGGGCACAGATACGCAGTATTTT. This encodes CSVELGLAGTDTQYF.